These 7 T cell receptor beta chains share one sample of origin, sequenced in a study of blood T cell repertoires in COVID-19. This table comes from immunoSEQ multiplex PCR, and its TCRdb copy is limited to in-frame clones, with some not included. The sample contains a few hundred thousand clones, about 83% of which appear only once. The sample was peripheral blood. The receptors were gathered from a woman aged 45-59 years with acute or convalescent COVID-19.

The sample holds one count of this clone. The gene calls are TRBV19 and TRBJ2-5; 7 bases fit TRBD1. The germline V gene has CDR1 LNHDA and CDR2 SQIVND (reference sequence). CDR3 length equals 13 residues. With 7 bases clipped from V and 1 base from J, the junction kept 3 bases outside the gene matches. The CDR3 sequence is CASKNRGQETQYF. The CDR3 DNA reads as TGTGCCAGTAAAAACAGGGGCCAAGAGACCCAGTACTTC.

The chain recombines TRBV3-1 (or the pseudogene TRBV3-2) with TRBJ1-6; D may be TRBD1 (6 bases). CDR1 and CDR2 from the germline V gene are LGHDT and YNNKEL (reference sequence). This CDR3 spans 19 amino acids. Trimming removed 5 bases from V and 0 bases from J, with 20 bases in between. CDR3 residues: CASSARVRDTSSYNSPLHF. In nucleotides, the CDR3 is TGTGCCAGCAGCGCGAGGGTCCGGGACACGAGCTCCTATAATTCACCCCTCCACTTT.

The CDR3: CASSNQGVGNEKLFF. The CDR3 coding sequence is TGTGCCAGTAGTAACCAGGGGGTTGGTAATGAAAAACTGTTTTTT. The V and J genes are TRBV19 and TRBJ1-4; 7 bases align to TRBD1. The junction had 6 bases not matched to a gene; V was cut back by 4 bases and J by 4 bases. Germline V lookup: CDR1 LNHDA, CDR2 SQIVND (reference sequence). This CDR3 has 15 residues.

In its sample, this clone was seen a few times. This chain joins TRBV25-1 and TRBJ2-5, with 7 bases identical to TRBD1. The junction had 8 bases not matched to a gene; V was cut back by 2 bases and J by 5 bases. Germline V gene sequence: CDR1 MGHDK, CDR2 SYGVNS. CDR3 size: 15 residues. DNA for the CDR3: TGTGCCAGCAGTGAACTTACAGGGGTTGCGGAGACCCAGTACTTC. Translating gives CASSELTGVAETQYF.

This clone was recorded once. The chain employs TRBV4-2 and TRBJ2-7, with TRBD2 matching 13 bases. The trim removed 3 bases at V and 2 bases at J, leaving 1 base unmatched. Germline V gene data show CDR1 as LGHNA and CDR2 as YNFKEQ. This CDR3 spans 15 amino acids. As DNA, the CDR3 is TGTGCCAGCAGCCACGGACTAGCGGGGGCCTACGAGCAGTACTTC. The encoded protein is CASSHGLAGAYEQYF.

The chain combines TRBV11-3 with TRBJ2-1; D is perhaps TRBD2 (5 bases). Germline V gives CDR1 SGHNT, CDR2 YENEEA. Trimming took 3 bases from V and 3 from J, leaving 12 bases between them. The CDR3 contains 15 residues. The CDR3, as DNA: TGTGCCAGCAGCTTGGGAGTTCGGTACTACAATGAGCAGTTCTTC. It specifies CASSLGVRYYNEQFF.

This clone was detected only a few times. This chain links TRBV7-2 with TRBJ2-7; TRBD1 agrees at 10 bases. Germline CDR1 and CDR2: SGHTA and FQGNSA. This CDR3 is built from 15 residues. V was clipped by 1 base and J by 3 bases; unmatched bases: 3. The CDR3 region is CASSLGWDRGYEQYF. As DNA, the CDR3 is TGTGCCAGCAGCTTAGGGTGGGACAGGGGCTACGAGCAGTACTTC.